This T cell receptor beta chain derives from a study of CD8 T cells in ankylosing spondylitis. Study-wide findings and caveats: Disease-linked clones reportedly showed significant enrichment in matched ankylosing spondylitis synovial fluid. Characteristic of ankylosing spondylitis blood, it appeared, was a TCR beta motif comprising about eight highly homologous variants. Clones that were linked to disease were CD8+ and were relatively rare in peripheral blood.

As for this clonotype: Antigen unknown.

CDR3 length equals 15 residues. The germline gives CDR1 MGHDK, CDR2 SYGVNS. V lost 10 bases and J lost 10, with 26 bases in between. Quantitative 5'-RACE with molecular barcodes produced the TCR beta libraries. One entry per CDR3 protein, called by TCRdb with MiXCR from the 5' RACE reads. This table has about 310,000 distinct CDR3 sequences, roughly 20% appearing once. The rearrangement joins TRBV25-1 to TRBJ2-1; D is possibly TRBD1 (6 bases). The sequencing input was blood, either unsorted or a sorted T cell fraction (not recorded which). The receptor comes from a female donor with ankylosing spondylitis or in good health (not recorded which). The CDR3, as DNA: TGTGCCATGGAAAGGGACAATCCCATCGAGATCGAGCAGTTCTTC. Protein: CAMERDNPIEIEQFF.